This T cell receptor (beta chain) was retrieved from a study of shared clonotypes between healthy human individuals. CDR1 MNHEY and CDR2 SMNVEV come from the germline V gene (reference sequence). Trimming removed 2 bases at V and 2 bases at J, with 6 bases between. This CDR3 spans 13 amino acids. Using immunoSEQ multiplex PCR, the repertoire was profiled, and TCRdb retains in-frame clones only, with some absent. The sample has roughly 760,000 clones; about 74% are singletons. On this clone itself: This CDR3 is also generated by other DNA sequences in the sample.

Sequenced input: memory CD4+ T cells sorted from blood. Subset denoted: CD45RA-negative fraction. The chain joins TRBV27 to TRBJ1-2, with D unresolved. The clonotype was recovered from a woman in her twenties or thirties in good health. CDR3 DNA sequence: TGTGCCAGCAGTTTAACTGGGAACTATGGCTACACCTTC. It is translated as CASSLTGNYGYTF.